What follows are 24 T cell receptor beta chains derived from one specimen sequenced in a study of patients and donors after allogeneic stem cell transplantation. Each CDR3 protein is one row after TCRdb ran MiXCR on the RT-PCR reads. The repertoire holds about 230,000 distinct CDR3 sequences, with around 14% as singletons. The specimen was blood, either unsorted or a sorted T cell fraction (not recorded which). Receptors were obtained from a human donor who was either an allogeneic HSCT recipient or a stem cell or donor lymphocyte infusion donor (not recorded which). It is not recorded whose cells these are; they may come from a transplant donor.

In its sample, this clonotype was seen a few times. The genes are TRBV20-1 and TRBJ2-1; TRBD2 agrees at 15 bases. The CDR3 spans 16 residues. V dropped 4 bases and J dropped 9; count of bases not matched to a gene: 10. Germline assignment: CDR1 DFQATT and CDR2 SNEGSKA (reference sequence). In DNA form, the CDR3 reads TGCAGTGCTAAAGGGACTAGCGGGGGGTTATCCTCTGAGCAGTTCTTC. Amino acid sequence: CSAKGTSGGLSSEQFF.

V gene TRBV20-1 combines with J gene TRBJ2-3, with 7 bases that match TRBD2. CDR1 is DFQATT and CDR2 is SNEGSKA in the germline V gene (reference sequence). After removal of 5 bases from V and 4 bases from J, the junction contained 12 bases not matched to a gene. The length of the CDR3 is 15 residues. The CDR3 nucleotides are TGCAGTGCTGAGGGGAAAAGCGGGAAAGCAGATACGCAGTATTTT. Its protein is CSAEGKSGKADTQYF.

DNA for the CDR3: TGTGCCAGCAGCCAGGTAGGGGCAGGGACCCGTCTTAGTGGCGAGCAGTACTTC. This sequence encodes CASSQVGAGTRLSGEQYF. The chain uses TRBV13 and TRBJ2-7; D is possibly TRBD1 or TRBD2 (5 bases each). The germline gives CDR1 PRHDT, CDR2 FYEKMQ (reference sequence). CDR3 size: 18 residues. Trimming took 5 bases from V and 6 from J, leaving 29 bases between them.

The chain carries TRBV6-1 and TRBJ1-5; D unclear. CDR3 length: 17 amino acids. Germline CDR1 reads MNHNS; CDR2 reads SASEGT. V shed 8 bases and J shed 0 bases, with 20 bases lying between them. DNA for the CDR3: TGTGCCAGCTCGACCTCTATGGGGTTTAATAGCAATCAGCCCCAGCATTTT. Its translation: CASSTSMGFNSNQPQHF.

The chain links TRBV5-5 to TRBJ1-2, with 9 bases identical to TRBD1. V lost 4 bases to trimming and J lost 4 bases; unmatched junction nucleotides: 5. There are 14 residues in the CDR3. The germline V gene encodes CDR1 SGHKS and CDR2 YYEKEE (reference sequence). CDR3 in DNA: TGTGCCAGCAGCAGGGGACAGGGTATCTATGGCTACACCTTC. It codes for CASSRGQGIYGYTF.

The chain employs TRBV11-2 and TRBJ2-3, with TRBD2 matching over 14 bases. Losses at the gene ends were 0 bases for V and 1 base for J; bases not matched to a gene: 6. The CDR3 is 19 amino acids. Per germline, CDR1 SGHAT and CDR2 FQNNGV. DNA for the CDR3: TGTGCCAGCAGCTTAGAGGCTCGGACTAGCGGGGGGCGCACAGATACGCAGTATTTT. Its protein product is CASSLEARTSGGRTDTQYF.

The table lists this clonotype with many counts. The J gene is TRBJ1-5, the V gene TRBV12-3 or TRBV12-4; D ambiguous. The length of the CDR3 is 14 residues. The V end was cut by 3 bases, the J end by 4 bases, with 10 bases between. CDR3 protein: CASSLGPINQPQHF. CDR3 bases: TGTGCCAGCAGTTTGGGTCCGATAAATCAGCCCCAGCATTTT.

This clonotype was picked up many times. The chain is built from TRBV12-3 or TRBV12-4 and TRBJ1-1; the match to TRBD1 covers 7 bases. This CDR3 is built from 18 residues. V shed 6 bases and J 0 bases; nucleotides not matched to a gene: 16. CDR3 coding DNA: TGTGCCAGCAGACACACAGGGGAGTGGGTGGCCATGAACACTGAAGCTTTCTTT. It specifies CASRHTGEWVAMNTEAFF.

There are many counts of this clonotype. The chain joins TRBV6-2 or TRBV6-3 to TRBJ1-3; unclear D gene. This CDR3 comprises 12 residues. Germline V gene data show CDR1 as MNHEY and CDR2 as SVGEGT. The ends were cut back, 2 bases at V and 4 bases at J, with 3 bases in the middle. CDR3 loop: CASSYGGNTIYF. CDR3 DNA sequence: TGTGCCAGCAGTTACGGAGGAAACACCATATATTTT.

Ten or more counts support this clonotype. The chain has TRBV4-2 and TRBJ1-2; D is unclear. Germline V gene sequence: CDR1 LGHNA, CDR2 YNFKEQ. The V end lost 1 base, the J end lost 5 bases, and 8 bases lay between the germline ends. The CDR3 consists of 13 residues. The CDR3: CASSQVGPYGYTF. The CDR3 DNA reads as TGTGCCAGCAGCCAAGTCGGCCCTTATGGCTACACCTTC.

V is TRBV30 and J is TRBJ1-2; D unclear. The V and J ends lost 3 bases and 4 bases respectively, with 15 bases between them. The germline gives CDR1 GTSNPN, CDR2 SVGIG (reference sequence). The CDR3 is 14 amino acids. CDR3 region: CAWSPGHPSYGYTF. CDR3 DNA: TGTGCCTGGAGCCCCGGGCACCCTAGCTATGGCTACACCTTC.

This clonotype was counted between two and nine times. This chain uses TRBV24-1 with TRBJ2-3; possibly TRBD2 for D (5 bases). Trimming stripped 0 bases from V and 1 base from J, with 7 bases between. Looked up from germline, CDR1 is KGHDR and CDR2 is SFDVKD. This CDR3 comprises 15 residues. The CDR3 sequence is CATSDLVSGTDTQYF. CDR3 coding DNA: TGTGCCACCAGTGATTTGGTTAGCGGCACAGATACGCAGTATTTT.

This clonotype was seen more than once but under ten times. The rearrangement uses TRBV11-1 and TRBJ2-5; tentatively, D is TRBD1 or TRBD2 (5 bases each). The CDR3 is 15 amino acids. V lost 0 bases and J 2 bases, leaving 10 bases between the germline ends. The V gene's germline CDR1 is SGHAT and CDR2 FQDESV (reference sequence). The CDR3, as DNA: TGTGCCAGCAGCTTAGCGTATGGGGGACAAGAGACCCAGTACTTC. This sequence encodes CASSLAYGGQETQYF.

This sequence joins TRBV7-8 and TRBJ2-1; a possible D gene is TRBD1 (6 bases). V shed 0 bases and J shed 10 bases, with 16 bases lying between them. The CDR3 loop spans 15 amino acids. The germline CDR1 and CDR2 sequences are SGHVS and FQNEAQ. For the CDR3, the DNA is TGTGCCAGCAGCTTAGCGTCAAACAGGGTCGGCGAGCAGTTCTTC. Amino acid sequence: CASSLASNRVGEQFF.

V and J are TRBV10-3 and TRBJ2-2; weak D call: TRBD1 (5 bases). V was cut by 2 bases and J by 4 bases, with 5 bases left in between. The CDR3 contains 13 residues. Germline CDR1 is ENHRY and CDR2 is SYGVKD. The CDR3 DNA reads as TGTGCCATCAGTGAGAGGGGCACCGGGGAGCTGTTTTTT. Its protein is CAISERGTGELFF.

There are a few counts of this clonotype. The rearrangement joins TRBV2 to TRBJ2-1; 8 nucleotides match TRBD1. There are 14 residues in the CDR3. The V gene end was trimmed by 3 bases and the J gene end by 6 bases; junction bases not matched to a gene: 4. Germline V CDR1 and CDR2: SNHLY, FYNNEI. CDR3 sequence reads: CASSDRGRSNEQFF. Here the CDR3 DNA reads TGTGCCAGCAGTGACAGGGGGCGTAGCAATGAGCAGTTCTTC.

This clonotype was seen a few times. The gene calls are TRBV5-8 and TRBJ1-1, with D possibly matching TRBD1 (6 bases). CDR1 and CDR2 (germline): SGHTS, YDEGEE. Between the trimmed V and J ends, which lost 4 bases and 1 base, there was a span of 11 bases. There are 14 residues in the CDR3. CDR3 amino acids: CASSRRGTNTEAFF. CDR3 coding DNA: TGTGCCAGCAGCAGAAGGGGGACGAACACTGAAGCTTTCTTT.

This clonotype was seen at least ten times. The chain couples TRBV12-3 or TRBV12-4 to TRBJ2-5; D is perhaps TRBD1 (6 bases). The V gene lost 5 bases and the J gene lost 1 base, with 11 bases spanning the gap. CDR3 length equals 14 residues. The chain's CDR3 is CASSLQTGQETQYF. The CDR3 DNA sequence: TGTGCCAGCAGTCTCCAGACAGGCCAAGAGACCCAGTACTTC.

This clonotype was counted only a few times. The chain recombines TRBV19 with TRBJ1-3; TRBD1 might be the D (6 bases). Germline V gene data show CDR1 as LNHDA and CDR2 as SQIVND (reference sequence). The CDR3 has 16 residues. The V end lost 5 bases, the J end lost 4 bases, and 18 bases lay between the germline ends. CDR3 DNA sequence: TGTGCCAGTAGTGCGTCCCACAGGGCAGCCGGAAACACCATATATTTT. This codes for CASSASHRAAGNTIYF. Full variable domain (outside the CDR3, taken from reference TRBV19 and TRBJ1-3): DGGITQSPKYLFRKEGQNVTLSCEQNLNHDAMYWYRQDPGQGLRLIYYSQIVNDFQKGDIAEGYSVSREKKESFPLTVTSAQKNPTAFYLCASSASHRAAGNTIYFGEGSWLTVV.

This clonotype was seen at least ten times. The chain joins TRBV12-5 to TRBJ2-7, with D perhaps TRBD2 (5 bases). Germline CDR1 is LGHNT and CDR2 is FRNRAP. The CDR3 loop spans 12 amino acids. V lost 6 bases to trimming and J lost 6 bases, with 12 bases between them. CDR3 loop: CASGTAGGEQYF. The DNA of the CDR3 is TGTGCTAGTGGCACTGCGGGCGGCGAGCAGTACTTC.

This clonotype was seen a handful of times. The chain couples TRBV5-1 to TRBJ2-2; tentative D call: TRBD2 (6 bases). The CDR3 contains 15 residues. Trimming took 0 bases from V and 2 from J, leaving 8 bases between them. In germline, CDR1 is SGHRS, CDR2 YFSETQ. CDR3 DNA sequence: TGCGCCAGCAGCTTGGCGGGAGTCAACACCGGGGAGCTGTTTTTT. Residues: CASSLAGVNTGELFF.

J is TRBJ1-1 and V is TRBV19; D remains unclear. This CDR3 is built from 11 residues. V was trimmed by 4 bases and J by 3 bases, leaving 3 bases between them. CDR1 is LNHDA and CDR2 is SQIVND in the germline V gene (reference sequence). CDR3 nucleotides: TGTGCCAGTAGTAGGCACACTGAAGCTTTCTTT. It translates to CASSRHTEAFF.

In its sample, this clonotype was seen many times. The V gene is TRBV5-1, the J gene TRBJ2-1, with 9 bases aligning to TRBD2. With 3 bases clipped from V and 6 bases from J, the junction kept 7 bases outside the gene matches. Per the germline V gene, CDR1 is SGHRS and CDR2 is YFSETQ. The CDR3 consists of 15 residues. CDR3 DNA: TGCGCCAGCAGCTGGGACCCACTAGCGGGCAATGAGCAGTTCTTC. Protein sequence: CASSWDPLAGNEQFF.

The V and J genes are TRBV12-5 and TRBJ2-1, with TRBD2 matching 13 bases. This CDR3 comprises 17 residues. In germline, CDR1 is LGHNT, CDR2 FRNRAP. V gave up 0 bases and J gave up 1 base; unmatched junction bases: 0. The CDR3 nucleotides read TGTGCTAGTGGTTTGGTACTAGCGGGAGGGTCCTACAATGAGCAGTTCTTC. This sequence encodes CASGLVLAGGSYNEQFF.